The 20 T cell receptor beta chains presented below share a single source sample, sequenced in a study of blood T cell repertoires in COVID-19. Profiling relied on immunoSEQ multiplex PCR, and the TCRdb table lists in-frame clones only, not all of them. The sample yields over 110,000 clones, around 88% seen once. Sequenced input: peripheral blood. These receptors were collected from a human donor in a cohort sampled during active COVID-19.

This clone appeared once. The chain employs TRBV2 and TRBJ2-7, with a possible D match to TRBD1 (5 bases). CDR1 is SNHLY and CDR2 is FYNNEI in the germline V gene. Trimming took 3 bases from V and 2 from J, leaving 11 bases between them. The length of the CDR3 is 14 residues. The CDR3 here is CASSESRVAYEQYF. The CDR3, as DNA: TGTGCCAGCAGTGAGTCCAGGGTGGCCTACGAGCAGTACTTC.

This clone was recorded a few times. The chain combines TRBV7-9 with TRBJ2-5; TRBD2 is a possible D gene (6 bases). Germline-derived CDR1 and CDR2 are SEHNR and FQNEAQ (reference sequence). The CDR3 consists of 18 residues. V shed 0 bases and J shed 0 bases, with 17 bases lying between them. The CDR3 DNA follows: TGTGCCAGCAGCTTAGCGCTCGGAGGGACCGCGTACCAAGAGACCCAGTACTTC. It translates to CASSLALGGTAYQETQYF.

The chain carries TRBV25-1 and TRBJ1-5; TRBD1 might be the D (5 bases). Germline values: CDR1 MGHDK, CDR2 SYGVNS. V dropped 3 bases and J dropped 6 bases, with 15 bases sitting between them. There are 15 residues in the CDR3. The CDR3 spells CASSDARQGSQPQHF. CDR3 DNA: TGTGCCAGCAGTGATGCCCGGCAGGGCAGTCAGCCCCAGCATTTT.

V is TRBV7-3 and J is TRBJ2-3; 7 bases fit TRBD2. V lost 5 bases to trimming and J lost 1 base; unmatched junction nucleotides: 6. This CDR3 comprises 15 residues. CDR1 and CDR2 from the germline V gene are SGHTA and FQGTGA. CDR3 sequence reads: CASSIWAGGTDTQYF. The CDR3 nucleotides are TGTGCCAGCAGCATTTGGGCGGGGGGCACAGATACGCAGTATTTT.

This clone appeared a single time. CDR3 sequence reads: CASSDAGSSYEQYF. CDR3 nucleotide sequence: TGTGCCAGCAGTGACGCGGGGAGCTCCTACGAGCAGTACTTC. The chain has TRBV2 and TRBJ2-7; perhaps TRBD2 as D (6 bases). Germline-derived CDR1 and CDR2 are SNHLY and FYNNEI. The CDR3 covers 14 residues. The V end was cut by 3 bases, the J end by 0 bases, with 9 bases between.

The V gene is TRBV6-5, the J gene TRBJ2-2; weak D call: TRBD2 (5 bases). CDR3 length: 15 residues. Germline CDR1 and CDR2: MNHEY and SVGAGI. V was clipped by 0 bases and J by 1 base, with 6 bases between them. CDR3 protein: CASSYSGGNTGELFF. The CDR3 coding sequence is TGTGCCAGCAGTTACTCTGGAGGGAACACCGGGGAGCTGTTTTTT.

The gene calls are TRBV7-2 and TRBJ1-1; tentative D call: TRBD1 (6 bases). The CDR3 is made up of 15 amino acids. Germline V lookup: CDR1 SGHTA, CDR2 FQGNSA. V shed 0 bases and J shed 10 bases, with 18 bases lying between them. The CDR3, as DNA: TGTGCCAGCAGCTTAGCTGCGGGGGCAGAGGTAGGAGCTTTCTTT. It encodes CASSLAAGAEVGAFF.

The chain links TRBV5-1 to TRBJ1-5; no clear D. The V end lost 0 bases, the J end lost 0 bases, and 7 bases lay between the germline ends. Germline assignment: CDR1 SGHRS and CDR2 YFSETQ. The length of the CDR3 is 15 residues. The CDR3 sequence: CASSLDPHSNQPQHF. The CDR3 DNA follows: TGCGCCAGCAGCTTGGACCCACATAGCAATCAGCCCCAGCATTTT.

J is TRBJ2-3 and V is TRBV10-3; the D is unclear. Germline V gene sequence: CDR1 ENHRY, CDR2 SYGVKD. Trimming removed 8 bases at V and 0 bases at J, with 9 bases between. The CDR3 has 13 residues. CDR3 sequence: CAILQASTDTQYF. CDR3 bases: TGTGCCATCCTCCAAGCGAGCACAGATACGCAGTATTTT.

This chain connects TRBV30 to TRBJ2-5, with 7 bases lining up with TRBD1. CDR1 and CDR2 from the germline V gene are GTSNPN and SVGIG (reference sequence). The V and J ends lost 3 bases and 1 base, in that order; junction bases with no gene match: 8. The CDR3 length is 15 residues. In DNA, the CDR3 is TGTGCCTGGAGCCGGTACGAGGGGGCCCAAGAGACCCAGTACTTC. It codes for CAWSRYEGAQETQYF.

The chain has TRBV11-2 and TRBJ2-3, with 9 bases fitting TRBD2. Germline V gene lookup returns CDR1 SGHAT and CDR2 FQNNGV. The CDR3 runs to 19 residues. J gave up 4 bases and V 0 bases, and 14 bases lay outside the gene matches. This CDR3 reads CASSLDGGLAGPSADTQYF. DNA for the CDR3: TGTGCCAGCAGCTTAGATGGAGGTCTAGCGGGGCCCTCGGCAGATACGCAGTATTTT.

The chain links TRBV3-1 (or the pseudogene TRBV3-2) to TRBJ2-1, with TRBD2 identical over 15 bases. Germline CDR1 is LGHDT and CDR2 is YNNKEL (reference sequence). The length of the CDR3 is 14 residues. The junction had 4 bases not matched to a gene; V was cut back by 8 bases and J by 8 bases. CDR3 amino acids: CASGLAGGPHEQFF. The CDR3 DNA reads TGTGCCAGCGGACTAGCGGGGGGGCCTCATGAGCAGTTCTTC.

The rearrangement joins TRBV30 to TRBJ2-3; 8 bases agree with TRBD2. Germline loops: CDR1 GTSNPN, CDR2 SVGIG (reference sequence). The CDR3 covers 15 residues. The DNA for the CDR3 is TGTGCGGGGCAGGGTAGCGGGGTATTCGGAGATACGCAGTATTTT. It yields the protein CAGQGSGVFGDTQYF.

CDR3 region: CASSLSRGPGQPQHF. CDR3 nucleotide sequence: TGTGCCAGCAGTTTATCCAGGGGGCCAGGGCAGCCCCAGCATTTT. The gene calls are TRBV27 and TRBJ1-5, with 8 bases that match TRBD1. The CDR3 spans 15 residues. Germline V gene lookup returns CDR1 MNHEY and CDR2 SMNVEV (reference sequence). Trimming removed 0 bases from V and 7 bases from J; junction bases left unmatched: 5.

The chain couples TRBV10-3 to TRBJ1-2; tentative D call: TRBD1 (6 bases). Trimming removed 0 bases at V and 4 bases at J, with 15 bases between. Germline assignment: CDR1 ENHRY and CDR2 SYGVKD. CDR3 size: 16 residues. The CDR3 here is CAISESGGGALYGYTF. In nucleotides, the CDR3 is TGTGCCATCAGTGAGTCTGGGGGGGGCGCGCTCTATGGCTACACCTTC.

The chain recombines TRBV7-8 with TRBJ2-7, with 12 nucleotides matching TRBD2. V gave up 5 bases and J gave up 5 bases; unmatched junction bases: 4. CDR3 length: 14 residues. Germline V gene sequence: CDR1 SGHVS, CDR2 FQNEAQ. The CDR3 sequence: CASSPTSGGHEQYF. Here the CDR3 DNA reads TGTGCCAGCAGCCCGACTAGCGGGGGACACGAGCAGTACTTC.

The J gene is TRBJ1-1, the V gene TRBV18; TRBD1 matches 9 bases. The CDR3 covers 15 residues. V was pared by 3 bases and J by 1 base, with 3 bases of the junction left unmatched. Germline V lookup: CDR1 KGHSH, CDR2 LQKENI. DNA for the CDR3: TGTGCCAGCTCACCCAGGACAGGGGAGAACACTGAAGCTTTCTTT. Amino acid sequence: CASSPRTGENTEAFF.

This chain uses TRBV7-2 with TRBJ2-1; maybe TRBD2 (6 bases). With 1 base removed from V and 7 bases from J, the gap between germline ends came to 11 bases. The CDR3 length is 14 residues. The germline gives CDR1 SGHTA, CDR2 FQGNSA. The CDR3 here is CASSLDLANNEQFF. In DNA, the CDR3 is TGTGCCAGCAGCTTAGACCTAGCGAATAATGAGCAGTTCTTC. Full variable domain (missing parts from reference TRBV7-2 and TRBJ2-1): GAGVSQSPSNKVTEKGKDVELRCDPISGHTALYWYRQSLGQGLEFLIYFQGNSAPDKSGLPSDRFSAERTGGSVSTLTIQRTQQEDSAVYLCASSLDLANNEQFFGPGTRLTVL.

V and J are TRBV7-2 and TRBJ2-7; TRBD2 matches at 7 bases. The CDR3 has 15 amino acids. V shed 2 bases, J shed 0 bases, and the junction held 4 bases outside the gene matches. Germline assignment: CDR1 SGHTA and CDR2 FQGNSA. CDR3 nucleotide sequence: TGTGCCAGCAGCTTACTCGGACTAGACTCCTACGAGCAGTACTTC. Translating gives CASSLLGLDSYEQYF.

This clone was observed once. The rearrangement joins TRBV29-1 to TRBJ1-3; the match to TRBD1 covers 8 bases. The ends lost 8 bases at V and 6 bases at J; junction bases unmatched: 6. Germline CDR1 SQVTM, CDR2 ANQGSEA. The CDR3 runs to 12 residues. The CDR3 DNA is TGCAGCATGGACAGGGATACAAACACCATATATTTT. Its protein product is CSMDRDTNTIYF.